Described below is a single T cell receptor (beta chain) sequence and its context. These data are taken from a study of blood T cell repertoires in COVID-19. Looking at the study overall: The United States, Italy and Spain were the sources of the acute and convalescent COVID-19 samples.

Authors' processing steps: From reference gene primer amplification, estimates of nucleated cell counts were derived. Using immunoSEQ multiplex PCR, the repertoire was profiled, and TCRdb retains in-frame clones only, with some absent. V and J calls and clone size are as listed in that table; D and trimming were resolved from the DNA. There are under 150,000 clones in the sample; 65% to 90% occur only once, and approximately 11% lies in the top ten. The CDR3 length is 16 residues. Germline assignment: CDR1 SGHRS and CDR2 YFSETQ. V shed 3 bases and J 5 bases; nucleotides not matched to a gene: 7. This sequence originates from a man older than 75 with acute or convalescent COVID-19. The chain couples TRBV5-1 to TRBJ1-3, with 11 nucleotides matching TRBD1. Sequencing used peripheral blood. The CDR3: CASSSGQGARRNTIYF. Written as DNA, the CDR3 is TGCGCCAGCAGCTCTGGACAGGGGGCGAGAAGAAACACCATATATTTT.